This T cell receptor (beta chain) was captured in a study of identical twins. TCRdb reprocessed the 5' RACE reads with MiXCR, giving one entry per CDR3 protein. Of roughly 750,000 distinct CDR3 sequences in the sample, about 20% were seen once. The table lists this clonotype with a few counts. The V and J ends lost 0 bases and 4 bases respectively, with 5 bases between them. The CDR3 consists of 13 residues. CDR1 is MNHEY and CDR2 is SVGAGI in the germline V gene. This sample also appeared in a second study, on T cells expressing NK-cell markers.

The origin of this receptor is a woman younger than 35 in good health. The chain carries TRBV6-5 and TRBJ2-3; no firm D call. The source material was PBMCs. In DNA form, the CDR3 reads TGTGCCAGCAGTTACTCGAAGCCAGATACGCAGTATTTT. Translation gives CASSYSKPDTQYF.